These 3 T cell receptor beta chains share one sample of origin, sequenced in a study of T cells in tuberculosis. Generated by immunoSEQ multiplex PCR, the TCRdb table keeps only in-frame clones and is missing some. Altogether 25,000 to 35,000 clones are present, more than 70% being singletons, with the ten largest covering 5.2%. The time point was: new active TB diagnosis, blood taken before or within 7 days of starting treatment. This specimen was PBMCs, taken at tuberculosis diagnosis. Every receptor here comes from an adult with tuberculosis.

This clone was detected once. The chain is built from TRBV25-1 and TRBJ2-7; 14 bases are shared with TRBD2. Per germline, CDR1 MGHDK and CDR2 SYGVNS. There are 15 residues in the CDR3. The trim removed 4 bases at V and 5 bases at J, leaving 4 bases unmatched. CDR3 sequence reads: CASSGGLAGDDEQYF. The CDR3 DNA sequence: TGTGCCAGCAGTGGGGGACTAGCGGGAGATGACGAGCAGTACTTC.

The chain carries TRBV9 and TRBJ2-7, with TRBD2 matching over 10 bases. The CDR3 has 17 amino acids. V lost 3 bases to trimming and J lost 2 bases; unmatched junction nucleotides: 11. The germline gives CDR1 SGDLS, CDR2 YYNGEE. Written as DNA, the CDR3 is TGTGCCAGCAGCGGAGGATCCGGGACTAGCGTCACCTACGAGCAGTACTTC. This encodes CASSGGSGTSVTYEQYF. Full variable domain (rest looked up from reference TRBV9 and TRBJ2-7): DSGVTQTPKHLITATGQRVTLRCSPRSGDLSVYWYQQSLDQGLQFLIQYYNGEERAKGNILERFSAQQFPDLHSELNLSSLELGDSALYFCASSGGSGTSVTYEQYFGPGTRLTVT.

The chain is built from TRBV15 and TRBJ2-3; the D gene is possibly TRBD1 (6 bases). The CDR3 has 16 residues. Germline-derived CDR1 and CDR2 are LNHNV and YYDKDF (reference sequence). V was pared by 5 bases and J by 0 bases, with 15 bases between. CDR3 bases: TGTGCCACCAGCCCAAGGGACATCGCTAGCACAGATACGCAGTATTTT. The encoded protein is CATSPRDIASTDTQYF. The full variable domain, with the rest looked up from reference TRBV15 and TRBJ2-3, is DAMVIQNPRYQVTQFGKPVTLSCSQTLNHNVMYWYQQKSSQAPKLLFHYYDKDFNNEADTPDNFQSRRPNTSFCFLDIRSPGLGDTAMYLCATSPRDIASTDTQYFGPGTRLTVL.